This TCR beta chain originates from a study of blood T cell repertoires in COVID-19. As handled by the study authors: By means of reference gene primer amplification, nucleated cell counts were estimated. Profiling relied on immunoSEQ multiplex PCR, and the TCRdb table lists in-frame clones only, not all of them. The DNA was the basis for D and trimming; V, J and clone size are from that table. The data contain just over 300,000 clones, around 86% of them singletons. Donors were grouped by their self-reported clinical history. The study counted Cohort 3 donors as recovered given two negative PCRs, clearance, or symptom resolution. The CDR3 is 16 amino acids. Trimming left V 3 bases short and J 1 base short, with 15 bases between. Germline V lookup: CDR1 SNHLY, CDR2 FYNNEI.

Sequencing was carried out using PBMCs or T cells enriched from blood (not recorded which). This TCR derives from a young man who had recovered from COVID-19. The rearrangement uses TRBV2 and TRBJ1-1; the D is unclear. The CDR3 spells CASSEGGESWNTEAFF. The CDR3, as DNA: TGTGCCAGCAGTGAGGGCGGGGAGAGTTGGAACACTGAAGCTTTCTTT.